This T cell receptor (beta chain) stems from a study of beta chain features in type 1 diabetes. Points from the study as a whole: Equally in patients and controls, PCR might preferentially amplify shorter templates.

A word on this clone: Its target is unknown.

Germline V CDR1 and CDR2: MDHEN, SYDVKM. This CDR3 has 13 residues. Trimming removed 6 bases from V and 7 bases from J; junction bases left unmatched: 5. What was sequenced were expressed TCRB transcripts, since all of the isolated RNA had been reverse transcribed. Repertoires were generated with immunoSEQ multiplex PCR, while TCRdb's copy carries only in-frame clones and drops some. This sample has about 360,000 clones, with approximately 12% found just once. Sequenced: naive CD4+ T cells from blood. This clonotype originated in a man between 18 and 35 years old in good health. V is TRBV28 and J is TRBJ1-4, with 7 bases identical to TRBD1. CDR3 in DNA: TGTGCCAGCAGGTCGACAGGGCGTGAAAAACTGTTTTTT. It translates to CASRSTGREKLFF. Full variable domain (missing parts from reference TRBV28 and TRBJ1-4): DVKVTQSSRYLVKRTGEKVFLECVQDMDHENMFWYRQDPGLGLRLIYFSYDVKMKEKGDIPEGYSVSREKKERFSLILESASTNQTSMYLCASRSTGREKLFFGSGTQLSVL.